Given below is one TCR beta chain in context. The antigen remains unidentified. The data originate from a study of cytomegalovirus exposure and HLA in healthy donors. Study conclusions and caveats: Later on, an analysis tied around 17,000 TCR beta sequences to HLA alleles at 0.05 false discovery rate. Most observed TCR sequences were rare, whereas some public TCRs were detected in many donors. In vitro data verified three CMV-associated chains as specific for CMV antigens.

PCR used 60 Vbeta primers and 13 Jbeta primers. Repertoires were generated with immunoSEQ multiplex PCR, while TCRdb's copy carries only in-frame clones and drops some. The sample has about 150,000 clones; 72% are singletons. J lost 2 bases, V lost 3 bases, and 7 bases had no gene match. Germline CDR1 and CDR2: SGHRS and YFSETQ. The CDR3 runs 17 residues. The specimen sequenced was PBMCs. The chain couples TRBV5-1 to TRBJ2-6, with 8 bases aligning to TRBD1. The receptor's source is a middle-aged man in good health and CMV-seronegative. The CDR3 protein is CASSYGQGGAGANVLTF. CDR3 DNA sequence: TGCGCCAGCAGCTACGGACAGGGAGGCGCTGGGGCCAACGTCCTGACTTTC.